These 15 T cell receptor beta chains came from one sample sequenced in a study of T cells in Graves' hyperthyroidism and ophthalmopathy. There were TCR beta CDR3 regions amplified from RNA transcripts. A first-round RT-PCR of the TCR CDR3 used the HTBI primer set. MiXCR, run by TCRdb on the multiplex PCR reads, gives a single entry per CDR3 protein. This table holds about 420,000 distinct CDR3 sequences, more than 15% found once. The source material was blood. Receptor source: a young woman with Graves' hyperthyroidism.

The sample holds a few counts of this clonotype. This chain joins TRBV9 and TRBJ1-5, with D unresolved. Germline-derived CDR1 and CDR2 are SGDLS and YYNGEE. The germline V and J ends were trimmed by 7 bases and 3 bases, with 8 bases remaining between them. The CDR3 extends over 12 amino acids. The CDR3 region is CASGTYNQPQHF. The CDR3 coding sequence is TGTGCCAGCGGCACTTACAATCAGCCCCAGCATTTT. The full variable domain, rest sourced from reference TRBV9 and TRBJ1-5, is DSGVTQTPKHLITATGQRVTLRCSPRSGDLSVYWYQQSLDQGLQFLIQYYNGEERAKGNILERFSAQQFPDLHSELNLSSLELGDSALYFCASGTYNQPQHFGDGTRLSIL.

The genes are TRBV12-3 or TRBV12-4 and TRBJ2-2, with D possibly being TRBD1 (5 bases). TRBJ1-1 explains the end of the DNA better; the J call may be wrong. The CDR3 sequence is 11 residues long. CDR3 nucleotide sequence: TGTGCCAGCAGTTTAGCTAGGGGAGCTTTCTTT. Protein: CASSLARGAFF.

The chain links TRBV20-1 to TRBJ2-7; TRBD2 matches 7 bases. The CDR3 totals 15 residues. The V gene end was trimmed by 6 bases and the J gene end by 3 bases; junction bases not matched to a gene: 14. The germline CDR1 and CDR2 sequences are DFQATT and SNEGSKA (reference sequence). CDR3 amino acids: CSAVPTSDVIYEQYF. CDR3 bases: TGCAGTGCAGTCCCTACTAGCGACGTAATCTACGAGCAGTACTTC.

This clonotype came up many times. The rearrangement uses TRBV7-2 and TRBJ1-1; no clear D gene. V dropped 4 bases and J dropped 1 base, with 16 bases sitting between them. The CDR3 loop spans 16 amino acids. Per germline, CDR1 SGHTA and CDR2 FQGNSA. CDR3 sequence: CASSSPRTLSNTEAFF. The CDR3, as DNA: TGTGCCAGCAGCTCACCAAGGACGCTTTCGAACACTGAAGCTTTCTTT.

The gene calls are TRBV4-1 and TRBJ2-5, with TRBD2 as a possible D gene (6 bases). Germline values: CDR1 MGHRA, CDR2 YSYEKL. Trimming took off 1 base at V and 3 bases at J, with 15 bases between the two ends. The CDR3 runs to 16 residues. CDR3 region: CASSQVEGGGKETQYF. The CDR3 DNA follows: TGCGCCAGCAGCCAAGTTGAGGGAGGTGGTAAAGAGACCCAGTACTTC.

The chain uses TRBV20-1 and TRBJ2-1; D unclear. This CDR3 has 14 residues. Germline-derived CDR1 and CDR2 are DFQATT and SNEGSKA (reference sequence). Deletions cut 1 base from V and 3 bases from J, with 10 bases between. The CDR3 DNA reads as TGCAGTGCTAGAGGACATCGAAACTACAATGAGCAGTTCTTC. Translating it yields CSARGHRNYNEQFF.

This clonotype was picked up many times. The chain uses TRBV20-1 and TRBJ1-1; no clear D gene. Germline values: CDR1 DFQATT, CDR2 SNEGSKA (reference sequence). The V and J ends lost 5 bases and 4 bases respectively, with 17 bases between them. This CDR3 has 14 residues. The CDR3 region has the DNA TGCAGTGCTCCTCCTGGCCCTGTGGGCACTGAAGCTTTCTTT. Translated: CSAPPGPVGTEAFF.

The chain couples TRBV9 to TRBJ1-4; D is undetermined. V lost 4 bases and J lost 7, with 20 bases in between. CDR1 and CDR2 from the germline V gene are SGDLS and YYNGEE. This CDR3 has 16 residues. The CDR3 nucleotides read TGTGCCAGCAGCACCCAGGCGGTGGCGGCACTTGAAAAACTGTTTTTT. This encodes CASSTQAVAALEKLFF.

This clonotype was picked up a small number of times. This rearrangement joins TRBV4-1 to TRBJ2-5; 9 bases match TRBD2. Germline V lookup: CDR1 MGHRA, CDR2 YSYEKL. Losses at the gene ends were 0 bases for V and 5 bases for J; bases not matched to a gene: 10. The CDR3 is 17 amino acids. DNA of the CDR3: TGCGCCAGCAGCCAAGAGGCTAGCGGGATTTTGATGGAGACCCAGTACTTC. This translates into CASSQEASGILMETQYF.

This clonotype has a handful of counts. The chain carries TRBV15 and TRBJ2-2, with D unclear. The CDR3 has 15 amino acids. From germline, CDR1 is LNHNV and CDR2 YYDKDF (reference sequence). Between the trimmed V and J ends, which lost 0 bases and 6 bases, there was a span of 11 bases. CDR3: CATSRDPNSPGELFF. CDR3 coding DNA: TGTGCCACCAGCAGAGATCCCAACTCGCCCGGGGAGCTGTTTTTT.

This clonotype came up a few times. The chain's CDR3 is CASSVAPREARDTEAFF. The CDR3 coding sequence is TGTGCCAGCAGCGTAGCCCCTAGGGAGGCTAGGGACACTGAAGCTTTCTTT. The genes are TRBV9 and TRBJ1-1; D uncertain. Trimming took 0 bases from V and 3 from J, leaving 18 bases between them. The CDR3 has 17 amino acids. The V gene's germline CDR1 is SGDLS and CDR2 YYNGEE.

This clonotype was picked up many times. The chain links TRBV12-3 or TRBV12-4 to TRBJ2-5; 9 bases match TRBD2. This CDR3 region has 17 residues. The V and J ends lost 5 bases and 4 bases, in that order; junction bases with no gene match: 14. The DNA of the CDR3 is TGTGCCAGCAGTCCCAGCGTGGGACTAGCTATCCGAGAGACCCAGTACTTC. It codes for CASSPSVGLAIRETQYF.

The table lists this clonotype with many counts. This rearrangement joins TRBV5-1 to TRBJ2-3; TRBD2 is a possible D gene (6 bases). Between the trimmed V and J ends, which lost 2 bases and 3 bases, there was a span of 10 bases. The CDR3 spans 14 residues. The germline V gene has CDR1 SGHRS and CDR2 YFSETQ. For the CDR3, the DNA is TGCGCCAGCAGCTTTGGGGGGTGGACAGATACGCAGTATTTT. Amino acid sequence: CASSFGGWTDTQYF.

This clonotype was seen more than once but under ten times. J is TRBJ2-1 and V is TRBV20-1; 9 nucleotides match TRBD1. CDR1 is DFQATT, CDR2 SNEGSKA, per germline (reference sequence). Trimming removed 5 bases from V and 4 bases from J; junction bases left unmatched: 9. This CDR3 region has 15 residues. The CDR3 region is CSAPHPGTGYNEQFF. The CDR3 DNA follows: TGCAGTGCTCCCCACCCCGGGACAGGGTACAATGAGCAGTTCTTC.

The chain uses TRBV5-1 and TRBJ2-5, with D perhaps TRBD1 (5 bases). Per the germline V gene, CDR1 is SGHRS and CDR2 is YFSETQ. The CDR3 is 15 residues long. Trimming took off 5 bases at V and 4 bases at J, with 18 bases between the two ends. The CDR3 coding sequence is TGCGCCAGCAGTTTAGACAGCCTAGAGGTAGAGACCCAGTACTTC. Its protein is CASSLDSLEVETQYF.